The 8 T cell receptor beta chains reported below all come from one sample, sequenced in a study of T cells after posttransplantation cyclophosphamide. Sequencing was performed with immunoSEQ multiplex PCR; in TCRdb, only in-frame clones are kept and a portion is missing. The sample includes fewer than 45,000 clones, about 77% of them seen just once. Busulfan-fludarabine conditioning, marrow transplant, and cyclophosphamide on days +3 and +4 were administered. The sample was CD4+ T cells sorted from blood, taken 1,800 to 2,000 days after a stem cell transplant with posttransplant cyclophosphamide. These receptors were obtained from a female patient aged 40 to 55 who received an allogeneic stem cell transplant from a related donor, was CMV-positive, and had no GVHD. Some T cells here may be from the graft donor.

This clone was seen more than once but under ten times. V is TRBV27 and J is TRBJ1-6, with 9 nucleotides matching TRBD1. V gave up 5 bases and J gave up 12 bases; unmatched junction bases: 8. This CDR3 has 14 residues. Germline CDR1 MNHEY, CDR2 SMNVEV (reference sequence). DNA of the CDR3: TGTGCCAGCAGTCCGGGGACAGGGTGGGAACCCCTCCACTTT. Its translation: CASSPGTGWEPLHF.

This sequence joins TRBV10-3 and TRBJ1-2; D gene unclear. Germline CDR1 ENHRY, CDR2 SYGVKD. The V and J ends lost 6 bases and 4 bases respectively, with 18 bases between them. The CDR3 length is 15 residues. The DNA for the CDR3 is TGTGCCATCAGAAAGAGCACCGAACTTGGCTATGGCTACACCTTC. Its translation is CAIRKSTELGYGYTF.

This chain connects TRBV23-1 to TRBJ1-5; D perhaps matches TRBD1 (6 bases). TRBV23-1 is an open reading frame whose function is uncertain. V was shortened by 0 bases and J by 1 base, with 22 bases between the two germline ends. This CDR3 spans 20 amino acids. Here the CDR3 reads CASSQSCSLFWQGSNQPQHF. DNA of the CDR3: TGCGCCAGCAGTCAATCGTGTAGCCTTTTTTGGCAGGGGAGCAATCAGCCCCAGCATTTT.

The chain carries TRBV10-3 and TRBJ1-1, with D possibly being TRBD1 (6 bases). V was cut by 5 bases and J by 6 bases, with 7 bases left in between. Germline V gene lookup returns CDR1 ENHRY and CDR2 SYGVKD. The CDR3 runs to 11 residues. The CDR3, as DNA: TGTGCCATCAGTACAGGGCCTGAAGCTTTCTTT. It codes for CAISTGPEAFF.

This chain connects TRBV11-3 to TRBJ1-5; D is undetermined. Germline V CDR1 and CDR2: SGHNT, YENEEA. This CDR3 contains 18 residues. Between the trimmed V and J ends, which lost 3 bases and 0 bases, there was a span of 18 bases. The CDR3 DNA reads TGTGCCAGCAGCTTTTTCAACAGCACTTTTTATAGCAATCAGCCCCAGCATTTT. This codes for CASSFFNSTFYSNQPQHF.

CDR3 sequence reads: CASSLKDRGENTQYF. DNA for the CDR3: TGTGCCAGCAGCTTAAAGGACAGGGGTGAAAATACGCAGTATTTT. V usage is TRBV7-9 and J usage is TRBJ2-3; TRBD1 matches 9 bases. Trimming removed 2 bases from V and 7 bases from J; junction bases left unmatched: 7. The CDR3 sequence is 15 residues long. Germline values: CDR1 SEHNR, CDR2 FQNEAQ (reference sequence). Supplemented by reference TRBV7-9 and TRBJ2-3, the full variable domain reads DTGVSQNPRHKITKRGQNVTFRCDPISEHNRLYWYRQTLGQGPEFLTYFQNEAQLEKSRLLSDRFSAERPKGSFSTLEIQRTEQGDSAMYLCASSLKDRGENTQYFGPGTRLTVL.

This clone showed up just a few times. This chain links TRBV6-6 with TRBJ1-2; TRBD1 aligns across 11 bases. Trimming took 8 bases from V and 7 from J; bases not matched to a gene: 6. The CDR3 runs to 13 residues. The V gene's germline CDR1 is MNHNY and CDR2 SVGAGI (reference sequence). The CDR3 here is CASSDRGLLGYTF. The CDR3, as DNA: TGTGCCAGCTCGGACAGGGGGCTTCTTGGCTACACCTTC.

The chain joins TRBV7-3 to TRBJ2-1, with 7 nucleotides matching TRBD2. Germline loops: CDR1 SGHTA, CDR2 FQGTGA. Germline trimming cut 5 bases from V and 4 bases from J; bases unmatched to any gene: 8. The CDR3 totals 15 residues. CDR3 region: CASSQVGGYYNEQFF. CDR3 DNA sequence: TGTGCCAGCAGCCAGGTGGGGGGGTATTACAATGAGCAGTTCTTC.